The 10 T cell receptor beta chains reported below all come from one sample, sequenced in a study of breast tumors, draining lymph nodes, adjacent tissues. TCRdb ran MiXCR on the multiplex PCR reads and lists one entry per CDR3 protein. This table holds under 70,000 distinct CDR3 sequences, about 40% found once. Sequenced input: breast tumor tissue. The receptor set was obtained from a female donor with breast cancer. Some clones in this sample may be carry-over from other donors' samples.

The V call is TRBV20-1, the J call TRBJ2-3; 9 bases fit TRBD2. The CDR3 is 16 amino acids. V shed 1 base, J shed 3 bases, and the junction held 8 bases outside the gene matches. CDR1 and CDR2 (germline): DFQATT, SNEGSKA (reference sequence). CDR3 protein: CSARVIAGGQTDTQYF. As DNA, the CDR3 is TGCAGTGCTAGAGTAATTGCGGGGGGGCAGACAGATACGCAGTATTTT.

There are many counts of this clonotype. The chain has TRBV12-3 or TRBV12-4 and TRBJ2-1; tentative D call: TRBD2 (6 bases). V was pared by 3 bases and J by 0 bases, with 12 bases between. This CDR3 comprises 16 residues. The CDR3 sequence: CASSLMGGSSYNEQFF. CDR3 DNA: TGTGCCAGCAGTTTGATGGGGGGATCCTCCTACAATGAGCAGTTCTTC.

In this sample, this clonotype turned up many times. This may come from a read error, since a much larger clone is one base off. The rearrangement links TRBV7-2 to TRBJ2-5; 8 nucleotides line up with TRBD2. The CDR3 runs 15 residues. Germline CDR1 and CDR2: SGHTA and FQGNSA. The CDR3 bases are TGTGCCAGCAGCTTGTTATCGCGGGGGGCAGAGACCCAGCACTTC. It translates to CASSLLSRGAETQHF.

This clonotype was seen a single time. The CDR3 ends on some other residue instead of the conserved phenylalanine or tryptophan, so this is likely a read error. The J gene is TRBJ2-2, the V gene TRBV19; 8 nucleotides line up with TRBD2. Germline V CDR1 and CDR2: LNHDA, SQIVND (reference sequence). Losses at the gene ends were 7 bases for V and 3 bases for J; bases not matched to a gene: 7. The CDR3 spans 15 residues. The CDR3, as DNA: TGTGCCAGTAATTCAGCGGGAGTCCACACCGGGGAGCTGTTTCTT. Amino acids: CASNSAGVHTGELFL.

This clonotype was observed many times. The V gene is TRBV2, the J gene TRBJ1-4; D might be TRBD1 (5 bases). The CDR3 consists of 16 residues. V gave up 9 bases and J gave up 3 bases, with 20 bases separating them. Germline V gives CDR1 SNHLY, CDR2 FYNNEI. As DNA, the CDR3 is TGTGCCAGAGGAAGCGGGGGAAGGGTAGCTAATGAAAAACTGTTTTTT. Encoded protein: CARGSGGRVANEKLFF.

This clonotype came up a few times. V and J are TRBV11-2 and TRBJ1-2; D is perhaps TRBD1 (6 bases). V lost 3 bases to trimming and J lost 8 bases, with 19 bases between them. This CDR3 has 15 amino acids. Looked up from germline, CDR1 is SGHAT and CDR2 is FQNNGV. CDR3 coding DNA: TGTGCCAGCAGCTTGGGGCGGGGGGCCTTTTGGGGCTACACCTTC. As protein: CASSLGRGAFWGYTF.

This clonotype has at least ten counts. V gene TRBV24-1 combines with J gene TRBJ1-2, with a possible D match to TRBD1 (6 bases). In germline, CDR1 is KGHDR, CDR2 SFDVKD. Trimming took 1 base from V and 8 from J, leaving 7 bases between them. This CDR3 contains 12 residues. CDR3 nucleotide sequence: TGTGCCACCAGTGATTTTGGGGGCGGCTACACCTTC. This codes for CATSDFGGGYTF.

This clonotype was observed at least ten times. The chain combines TRBV20-1 with TRBJ1-2; D gene unclear. Deletions cut 3 bases from V and 4 bases from J, with 21 bases between. Germline V gene lookup returns CDR1 DFQATT and CDR2 SNEGSKA (reference sequence). The CDR3 totals 16 residues. CDR3 in DNA: TGCAGTGCTAGCTCCCCGGACGGACCTACTAGCTATGGCTACACCTTC. Encoded protein: CSASSPDGPTSYGYTF.

The CDR3 nucleotides read TGTGCCAGCAGTCGACTTTTGGGGACAGGGGTTAATGAGCAGTTCTTC. Protein product: CASSRLLGTGVNEQFF. This chain uses TRBV7-3 with TRBJ2-1, with 10 positions matching TRBD1. J was trimmed by 7 bases and V by 6 bases; bases with no gene match: 12. The CDR3 has 16 amino acids. Per germline, CDR1 SGHTA and CDR2 FQGTGA.

In this sample, this clonotype turned up many times. V gene TRBV4-1 combines with J gene TRBJ1-2; possibly TRBD1 for D (5 bases). Trimming pared 0 bases from V and 5 bases from J, leaving 10 bases between. The germline gives CDR1 MGHRA, CDR2 YSYEKL. The CDR3 extends over 14 amino acids. CDR3: CASSQDRVWYGYTF. CDR3 DNA: TGCGCCAGCAGCCAAGACAGGGTCTGGTATGGCTACACCTTC.